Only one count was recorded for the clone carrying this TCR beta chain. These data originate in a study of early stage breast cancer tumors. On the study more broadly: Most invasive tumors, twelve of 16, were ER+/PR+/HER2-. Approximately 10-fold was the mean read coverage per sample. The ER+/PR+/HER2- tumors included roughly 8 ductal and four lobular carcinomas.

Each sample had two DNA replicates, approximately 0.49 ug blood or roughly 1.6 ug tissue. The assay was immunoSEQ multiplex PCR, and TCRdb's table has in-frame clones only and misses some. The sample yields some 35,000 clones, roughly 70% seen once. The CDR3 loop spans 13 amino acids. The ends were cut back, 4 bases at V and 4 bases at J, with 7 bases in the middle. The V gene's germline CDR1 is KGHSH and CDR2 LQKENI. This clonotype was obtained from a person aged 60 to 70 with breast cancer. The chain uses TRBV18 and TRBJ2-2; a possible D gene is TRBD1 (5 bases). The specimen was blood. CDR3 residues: CASSRDSTGELFF. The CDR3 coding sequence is TGTGCCAGCTCACGAGACAGCACCGGGGAGCTGTTTTTT.